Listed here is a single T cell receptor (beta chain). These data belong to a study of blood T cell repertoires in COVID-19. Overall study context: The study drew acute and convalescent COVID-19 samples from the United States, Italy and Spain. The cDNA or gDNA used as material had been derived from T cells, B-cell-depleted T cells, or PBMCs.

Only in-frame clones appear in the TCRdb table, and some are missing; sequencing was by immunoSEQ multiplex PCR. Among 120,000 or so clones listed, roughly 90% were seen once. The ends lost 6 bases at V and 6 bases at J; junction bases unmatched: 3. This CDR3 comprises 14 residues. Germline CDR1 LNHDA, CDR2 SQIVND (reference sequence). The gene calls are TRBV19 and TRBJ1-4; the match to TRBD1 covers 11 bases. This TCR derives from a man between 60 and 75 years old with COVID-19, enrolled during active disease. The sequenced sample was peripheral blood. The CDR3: CASSWTGGDEKLFF. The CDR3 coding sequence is TGTGCCAGTAGCTGGACAGGGGGCGATGAAAAACTGTTTTTT.